Following are 21 T cell receptor beta chains from one sample sequenced in a study of T cells in localized non-small cell lung cancer (TCRdb year 2020). Preparation of the library involved the immunoSEQ multiplex PCR assay. The table was pulled from immuneACCESS by TCRdb, which kept in-frame rearrangements only. Such tables lose some clones; where checked, under half of the loss comes from unresolved V genes, and the rest has no known cause. The sample yields 1,000 to 1,300 clones; roughly 21% were counted once. Of the sample, about a sixth is held by the ten largest clones. The input for sequencing was normal lung tissue next to the tumor, taken before any cancer treatment. These receptors were taken from a woman aged 40-69 years with stage I lung adenocarcinoma.

The chain carries TRBV29-1 and TRBJ2-3, with D unresolved. CDR1 is SQVTM and CDR2 is ANQGSEA in the germline V gene. Trimming pared 0 bases from V and 0 bases from J, leaving 4 bases between. The CDR3 contains 13 residues. CDR3 DNA sequence: TGCAGCGTTGAAGAGATCAGCACAGATACGCAGTATTTT. This codes for CSVEEISTDTQYF.

The CDR3 nucleotides are TGTGCCAGCAGTGTGGGGAGGACAGGGGTAAATGAGCAGTTCTTC. It translates to CASSVGRTGVNEQFF. The V and J genes are TRBV28 and TRBJ2-1; 9 nucleotides agree with TRBD1. Trimming removed 5 bases from V and 7 bases from J; junction bases left unmatched: 9. The CDR3 has 15 amino acids. In germline, CDR1 is MDHEN, CDR2 SYDVKM.

This chain connects TRBV11-3 to TRBJ2-3; TRBD1 agrees at 11 bases. Germline V gene sequence: CDR1 SGHNT, CDR2 YENEEA. V lost 6 bases, J lost 6 bases, and 8 bases stayed unmatched. CDR3 length equals 15 residues. CDR3 region: CASSRGQGATDTQYF. The CDR3 DNA is TGTGCCAGCAGTCGCGGACAGGGGGCCACGGATACGCAGTATTTT. The full variable domain, completed using reference TRBV11-3 and TRBJ2-3, is EAGVVQSPRYKIIEKKQPVAFWCNPISGHNTLYWYLQNLGQGPELLIRYENEEAVDDSQLPKDRFSAERLKGVDSTLKIQPAELGDSAVYLCASSRGQGATDTQYFGPGTRLTVL.

There are a few counts of this clone. The chain uses TRBV28 and TRBJ1-5; a possible D gene is TRBD1 (6 bases). Trimming removed 9 bases from V and 7 bases from J, with 22 bases in between. CDR3 size: 15 residues. Per germline, CDR1 MDHEN and CDR2 SYDVKM. DNA for the CDR3: TGTGCCAGTAGTCTAACCACAGGGTATGGACAGCCCCAGCATTTT. Translating it yields CASSLTTGYGQPQHF. Based on the CDR3 plus reference TRBV28 and TRBJ1-5, the full variable domain is DVKVTQSSRYLVKRTGEKVFLECVQDMDHENMFWYRQDPGLGLRLIYFSYDVKMKEKGDIPEGYSVSREKKERFSLILESASTNQTSMYLCASSLTTGYGQPQHFGDGTRLSIL.

This clone was seen more than once but under ten times. J is TRBJ1-2 and V is TRBV4-1, with D unclear. Germline V gives CDR1 MGHRA, CDR2 YSYEKL. The CDR3 spans 15 residues. V lost 0 bases and J lost 5, with 13 bases in between. This CDR3 is CASSQDRGLRYGYTF. As DNA, the CDR3 is TGCGCCAGCAGCCAAGATCGAGGTCTTCGGTATGGCTACACCTTC.

The chain is built from TRBV5-1 and TRBJ1-3; no firm D call. CDR3 size: 19 residues. The ends were cut back, 0 bases at V and 2 bases at J, with 21 bases in the middle. CDR1 and CDR2 (germline): SGHRS, YFSETQ. CDR3 DNA sequence: TGCGCCAGCAGCTTGGCCCCCCTGGGGAGAGTGAGCACTGGAAACACCATATATTTT. Translating gives CASSLAPLGRVSTGNTIYF.

The chain couples TRBV28 to TRBJ1-3; 7 bases map to TRBD1. Germline CDR1 and CDR2: MDHEN and SYDVKM. The CDR3 is 15 residues long. Trimming cost V 5 bases and J 0 bases; bases outside gene matches: 4. CDR3 in DNA: TGTGCCAGCAGTGGACAGGCGGGCTCTGGAAACACCATATATTTT. It is translated as CASSGQAGSGNTIYF.

The genes are TRBV18 and TRBJ2-7; no clear D. Germline V lookup: CDR1 KGHSH, CDR2 LQKENI. V shed 0 bases and J shed 0 bases, with 9 bases lying between them. The CDR3 contains 15 residues. For the CDR3, the DNA is TGTGCCAGCTCACCACCTGACGACCACTCCTACGAGCAGTACTTC. This translates into CASSPPDDHSYEQYF.

The J gene is TRBJ2-1, the V gene TRBV28; D is undetermined. Germline V gives CDR1 MDHEN, CDR2 SYDVKM. The length of the CDR3 is 12 residues. V was shortened by 4 bases and J by 8 bases, with 9 bases between the two germline ends. In nucleotides, the CDR3 is TGTGCCAGCAGTTCTGGTATCGATGAGCAGTTCTTC. Translated, it gives CASSSGIDEQFF.

V gene TRBV6-8 combines with J gene TRBJ2-7; the D is unclear. Germline V CDR1 and CDR2: MNHGY, SAAAGT. The CDR3 runs 15 residues. V was cut by 2 bases and J by 1 base, with 12 bases left in between. In nucleotides, the CDR3 is TGTGCCAGCAGTTACCAGGCCGTTGTATCCTACGAGCAGTACTTC. This codes for CASSYQAVVSYEQYF.

By frequency in the sample, this clone is large. The CDR3 is CASSFTRPPQYF. CDR3 DNA sequence: TGTGCCAGCAGTTTTACACGACCCCCCCAGTACTTC. The chain links TRBV28 to TRBJ2-5; D not resolved. V was pared by 3 bases and J by 9 bases, with 11 bases between. Germline V gene lookup returns CDR1 MDHEN and CDR2 SYDVKM. CDR3 length: 12 residues.

V is TRBV11-3 and J is TRBJ2-7; 9 nucleotides line up with TRBD2. V was clipped by 5 bases and J by 6 bases; unmatched bases: 11. CDR3 length: 15 residues. CDR1 and CDR2 (germline): SGHNT, YENEEA. DNA of the CDR3: TGTGCCAGCAGCCCCACCGGGGGACTAGCATCCGAGCAGTACTTC. This translates into CASSPTGGLASEQYF.

V and J are TRBV28 and TRBJ2-1, with 9 bases matching TRBD1. The junction had 15 bases not matched to a gene; V was cut back by 1 base and J by 8 bases. The CDR3 has 18 amino acids. In germline, CDR1 is MDHEN, CDR2 SYDVKM. CDR3 sequence (DNA): TGTGCCAGCAGTTTATCTGGGACAGGGAAATCCTTTAACGATGAGCAGTTCTTC. Its protein product is CASSLSGTGKSFNDEQFF.

The chain couples TRBV19 to TRBJ2-1; D may correspond to TRBD1 or TRBD2 (7 bases each). V shed 8 bases and J shed 9 bases, with 29 bases lying between them. CDR1 and CDR2 (germline): LNHDA, SQIVND (reference sequence). This CDR3 has 17 amino acids. The CDR3 protein is CASSPSGGAYSPSEQFF. CDR3 bases: TGTGCCAGTTCACCGTCAGGGGGGGCCTATAGTCCCAGTGAGCAGTTCTTC.

This clone was seen a handful of times. This chain uses TRBV29-1 with TRBJ2-7, with 7 bases lining up with TRBD1. In germline, CDR1 is SQVTM, CDR2 ANQGSEA. The length of the CDR3 is 16 residues. With 0 bases clipped from V and 9 bases from J, the junction kept 17 bases outside the gene matches. The CDR3: CSVEDQSGQQSRGQYF. CDR3 sequence (DNA): TGCAGCGTTGAAGATCAGTCGGGACAGCAATCCCGGGGGCAGTACTTC.

This chain uses TRBV19 with TRBJ2-1, with TRBD1 as a possible D gene (6 bases). V was trimmed by 8 bases and J by 10 bases, leaving 18 bases between them. From germline, CDR1 is LNHDA and CDR2 SQIVND (reference sequence). This CDR3 contains 13 residues. CDR3 nucleotide sequence: TGTGCCAGTTGGGGGCAGGGGTCCTGGGAGCAGTTCTTC. Its protein is CASWGQGSWEQFF.

V is TRBV12-5 and J is TRBJ1-4, with a weak D call TRBD1 (5 bases). CDR3 length: 14 residues. Germline V CDR1 and CDR2: LGHNT, FRNRAP. The CDR3 region is CASTLGADQEKLFF. CDR3 DNA: TGTGCCAGCACTCTAGGGGCAGACCAGGAAAAACTGTTTTTT.

This clone is medium-sized within its sample. The CDR3 spells CASSGGGISYEQYF. The CDR3 nucleotides read TGTGCCAGCAGCGGGGGTGGAATATCCTACGAGCAGTACTTC. The V gene is TRBV11-3, the J gene TRBJ2-7; tentatively, D is TRBD1 or TRBD2 (5 bases each). CDR1 is SGHNT, CDR2 YENEEA, per germline. CDR3 length equals 14 residues. V was trimmed by 5 bases and J by 1 base, leaving 12 bases between them.

By share of the sample, this clone is medium-sized. J is TRBJ2-3 and V is TRBV11-3; TRBD1 agrees at 8 bases. CDR3 size: 16 residues. Trimming at V came to 5 bases and at J to 4 bases, leaving 11 bases not matched to a gene. Germline V gives CDR1 SGHNT, CDR2 YENEEA. In nucleotides, the CDR3 is TGTGCCAGCAGCCGTATTCCGGACAGGGTCCCAGATACGCAGTATTTT. Translated, it gives CASSRIPDRVPDTQYF.

This clone has only a few counts. This sequence joins TRBV11-3 and TRBJ1-4; D is possibly TRBD1 (5 bases). Germline V gene lookup returns CDR1 SGHNT and CDR2 YENEEA. The CDR3 extends over 15 amino acids. With 5 bases removed from V and 0 bases from J, the gap between germline ends came to 10 bases. The chain's CDR3 is CASSPRQSTNEKLFF. In DNA form, the CDR3 reads TGTGCCAGCAGCCCACGACAGTCAACTAATGAAAAACTGTTTTTT.

This clone was observed a few times. The rearrangement uses TRBV7-2 and TRBJ1-1; no clear D. This CDR3 region has 13 residues. Germline V gene lookup returns CDR1 SGHTA and CDR2 FQGNSA. Between the trimmed V and J ends, which lost 5 bases and 11 bases, there was a span of 18 bases. The CDR3 loop is CASSPAGGPRAFF. The DNA for the CDR3 is TGTGCCAGCAGCCCCGCGGGCGGTCCTAGGGCTTTCTTT.